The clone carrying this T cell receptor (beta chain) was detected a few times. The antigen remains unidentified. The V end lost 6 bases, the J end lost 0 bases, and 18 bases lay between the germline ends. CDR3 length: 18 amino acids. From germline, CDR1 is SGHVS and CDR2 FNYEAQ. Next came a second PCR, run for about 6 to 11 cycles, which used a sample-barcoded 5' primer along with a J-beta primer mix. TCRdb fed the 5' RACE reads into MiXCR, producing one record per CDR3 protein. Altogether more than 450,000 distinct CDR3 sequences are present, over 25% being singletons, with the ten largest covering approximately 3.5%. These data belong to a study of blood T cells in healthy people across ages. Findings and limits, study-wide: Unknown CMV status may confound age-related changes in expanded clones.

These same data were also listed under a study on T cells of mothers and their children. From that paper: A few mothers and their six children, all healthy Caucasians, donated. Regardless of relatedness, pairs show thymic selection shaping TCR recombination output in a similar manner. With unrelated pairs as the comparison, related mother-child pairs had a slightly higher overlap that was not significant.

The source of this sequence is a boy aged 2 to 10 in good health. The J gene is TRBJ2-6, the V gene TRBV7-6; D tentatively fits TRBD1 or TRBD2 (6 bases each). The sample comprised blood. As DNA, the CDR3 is TGTGCCAGCAGGGATTGGGGGGCTTCATCCTCTGGGGCCAACGTCCTGACTTTC. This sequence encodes CASRDWGASSSGANVLTF.